These 17 T cell receptor beta chains originate from one sample sequenced in a study of regulatory T cells in long-lasting Graves disease. Documented time point: persistent/refractory GD, antithyroid drugs over 5 years with positive TRAb. The TCR library used RNA extracted from PBMCs. With iRepertoire HTBI primers and Arm-PCR of CDR3 regions, TCR beta libraries were built. TCRdb independently ran MiXCR on the multiplex PCR reads; one entry per CDR3 protein. The profile shows roughly 400,000 distinct CDR3 sequences, roughly 23% of them singletons. Sequencing was performed on peripheral blood mononuclear cells (PBMCs), taken when the disease was refractory, from a patient treated with antithyroid drugs. All receptors derive from a female donor with Graves disease.

The CDR3 loop reads CASTPYDNYGYTF. In nucleotides, the CDR3 is TGTGCCAGCACTCCATATGATAACTATGGCTACACCTTC. This sequence joins TRBV5-5 and TRBJ1-2; D gene ambiguous. CDR1 is SGHKS, CDR2 YYEKEE, per germline (reference sequence). The V end lost 6 bases, the J end lost 1 base, and 10 bases lay between the germline ends. The CDR3 has 13 residues.

This clonotype was seen many times. CDR3: CSVTDRGQETQYF. As DNA, the CDR3 is TGCAGCGTTACCGACAGGGGGCAAGAGACCCAGTACTTC. The V gene is TRBV29-1, the J gene TRBJ2-5; 9 bases line up with TRBD1. The V segment lost 5 bases and the J segment 2 bases; nucleotides outside the gene matches: 3. The CDR3 runs 13 residues. CDR1 SQVTM and CDR2 ANQGSEA come from the germline V gene.

The chain has TRBV20-1 and TRBJ1-1; 8 bases match TRBD1. The CDR3 totals 16 residues. V trimming: 3 bases; J trimming: 0 bases; junction bases outside the gene matches: 9. In germline, CDR1 is DFQATT, CDR2 SNEGSKA (reference sequence). The CDR3 spells CSASVWTGNMNTEAFF. In nucleotides, the CDR3 is TGCAGTGCTAGTGTTTGGACAGGGAACATGAACACTGAAGCTTTCTTT.

This clonotype was counted between two and nine times. An end of the junction differs from the germline gene, which may be a read error. J is TRBJ2-7 and V is TRBV7-9; 9 bases agree with TRBD2. The CDR3 has 16 residues. Germline V gives CDR1 SEHNR, CDR2 FQNEAQ (reference sequence). CDR3 amino acids: CVSSPVGGRASYEQYF. CDR3 DNA sequence: TGTGTCAGCAGTCCAGTGGGCGGGAGGGCCTCCTACGAGCAGTACTTC.

The rearrangement uses TRBV20-1 and TRBJ2-5; TRBD2 matches at 10 bases. The V gene's germline CDR1 is DFQATT and CDR2 SNEGSKA (reference sequence). CDR3 size: 15 residues. Trimming took 2 bases from V and 7 from J; bases not matched to a gene: 10. CDR3 nucleotides: TGCAGTGCTAGATGGTTGCTAGCGGGAGTAGGGACCCAGTACTTC. This gives the protein CSARWLLAGVGTQYF.

This clonotype was counted many times. V usage is TRBV12-3 or TRBV12-4 and J usage is TRBJ1-1, with D perhaps matching TRBD1 (5 bases). V shed 3 bases and J shed 0 bases, with 8 bases lying between them. CDR3 length: 14 residues. This chain's CDR3 is CASSFGALNTEAFF. Here the CDR3 DNA reads TGTGCCAGCAGTTTTGGGGCTTTGAACACTGAAGCTTTCTTT.

The chain couples TRBV3-1 to TRBJ2-3; D is perhaps TRBD2 (5 bases). In germline, CDR1 is LGHDT, CDR2 YNNKEL (reference sequence). The CDR3 consists of 15 residues. Between the trimmed V and J ends, which lost 4 bases and 5 bases, there was a span of 16 bases. CDR3 coding DNA: TGTGCCAGCAGCCCTACGTGGGAGCGAAAAGATACGCAGTATTTT. It encodes CASSPTWERKDTQYF.

This clonotype was recorded at least ten times. The chain employs TRBV2 and TRBJ2-2; TRBD2 aligns across 7 bases. After removal of 2 bases from V and 3 bases from J, the junction contained 3 bases not matched to a gene. From germline, CDR1 is SNHLY and CDR2 FYNNEI. This CDR3 has 15 amino acids. The CDR3 region is CASSETSAYTGELFF. CDR3 nucleotides: TGTGCCAGCAGTGAAACTAGCGCATACACCGGGGAGCTGTTTTTT.

This clonotype occurred a few times. This chain connects TRBV7-3 to TRBJ2-5; 7 bases match TRBD1. CDR1 and CDR2 (germline): SGHTA, FQGTGA. Trimming at V came to 4 bases and at J to 4 bases, leaving 9 bases not matched to a gene. This CDR3 has 15 residues. The CDR3 sequence is CASSSSGGGGETQYF. The CDR3 region has the DNA TGTGCCAGCAGCTCTTCAGGGGGTGGAGGAGAGACCCAGTACTTC.

This clonotype showed up many times. The rearrangement uses TRBV27 and TRBJ2-4; TRBD2 matches at 13 bases. The CDR3 consists of 16 residues. Germline V gene lookup returns CDR1 MNHEY and CDR2 SMNVEV (reference sequence). V lost 8 bases and J lost 0; bases outside the gene matches: 4. The CDR3 DNA is TGTGCCAGCGGGGGACTAGCGGGATTAGCCAAAAACATTCAGTACTTC. This translates into CASGGLAGLAKNIQYF.

This clonotype was found a few times. CDR3 protein: CSARDYLNTGELFF. In nucleotides, the CDR3 is TGCAGTGCTAGGGACTACCTGAACACCGGGGAGCTGTTTTTT. V gene TRBV20-1 combines with J gene TRBJ2-2; D is possibly TRBD2 (6 bases). Germline CDR1 reads DFQATT; CDR2 reads SNEGSKA (reference sequence). The CDR3 covers 14 residues. Trimming pared 3 bases from V and 1 base from J, leaving 9 bases between.

This clonotype was counted many times. In nucleotides, the CDR3 is TGCGCCAGCAGTGAATGGGAGGGCCCAACCTACGAGCAGTACTTC. This sequence encodes CASSEWEGPTYEQYF. The rearrangement links TRBV10-2 to TRBJ2-7; 7 bases match TRBD2. Germline-derived CDR1 and CDR2 are WSHSY and SAAADI. Trimming cost V 3 bases and J 2 bases; bases outside gene matches: 7. The CDR3 sequence is 15 residues long.

This chain joins TRBV20-1 and TRBJ1-2, with D possibly being TRBD1 (5 bases). V was clipped by 0 bases and J by 5 bases, with 16 bases between them. Germline V CDR1 and CDR2: DFQATT, SNEGSKA (reference sequence). This CDR3 has 15 amino acids. The CDR3 reads CSARDGIGGPYGYTF. The DNA for the CDR3 is TGCAGTGCTAGAGATGGTATCGGGGGACCTTATGGCTACACCTTC.

The chain has TRBV30 and TRBJ1-3; D gene uncertain. The CDR3 consists of 13 residues. Trimming left V 1 base short and J 1 base short, with 5 bases between. CDR1 is GTSNPN, CDR2 SVGIG, per germline (reference sequence). The CDR3 reads CAWSGVSGNTIYF. The CDR3 coding sequence is TGTGCCTGGAGTGGCGTATCTGGAAACACCATATATTTT.

The genes are TRBV30 and TRBJ2-3; 8 bases align to TRBD2. CDR1 and CDR2 (germline): GTSNPN, SVGIG (reference sequence). Trimming cost V 3 bases and J 4 bases; bases outside gene matches: 3. This CDR3 comprises 13 residues. The CDR3 coding sequence is TGTGCCTGGAGCGCGACTAGCGCAGATACGCAGTATTTT. It is translated as CAWSATSADTQYF.

The rearrangement joins TRBV19 to TRBJ2-1; either TRBD1 or TRBD2 may supply D (5 bases each). Trimming cost V 3 bases and J 0 bases, with 12 bases left between them. Germline CDR1 LNHDA, CDR2 SQIVND (reference sequence). This CDR3 comprises 16 residues. The CDR3 reads CASSISSGHSYNEQFF. CDR3 bases: TGTGCCAGTAGTATCTCCAGCGGACACTCCTACAATGAGCAGTTCTTC.

This clonotype was seen repeatedly, ten times or more. The chain links TRBV7-2 to TRBJ2-7; a possible D gene is TRBD2 (5 bases). CDR3 length: 16 residues. From germline, CDR1 is SGHTA and CDR2 FQGNSA. The V end lost 4 bases, the J end lost 3 bases, and 19 bases lay between the germline ends. The CDR3 coding sequence is TGTGCCAGCAGCTCGGGAATTCGAGGATCTGTCTACGAGCAGTACTTC. This codes for CASSSGIRGSVYEQYF.